The text below deals with one TCR beta chain. Its antigen has not been determined. No much larger clone is present one base from it, and per-base qualities are unavailable. Set within a cohort of healthcare workers in London, UK, this nested case-control study involved weekly PCR testing of nasopharyngeal swabs along with blood sampling. Healthcare workers were enrolled in the week of the UK lockdown, from 23 to 31 March 2020, and were followed every week for up to 16 weeks. The sample is drawn from a study of early T cells in non-severe SARS-CoV-2 infection (dated by TCRdb to about 2021). Concerning the study at large: Because TCR sequencing relied on bulk RNA taken from unsorted whole blood, pairing of alpha and beta chains was not possible.

Library creation used 5' RACE. These reads were obtained on a NextSeq 500. The TCR library protocol attached unique molecular identifiers to individual cDNA molecules to correct for sequencing error and PCR bias. TCR alpha and beta chains were both sequenced, and the abundances of alpha and beta sequences in each sample were closely correlated with each other. The paper's processing steps were these. Decombinator V4 was used to perform V gene, J gene and CDR3 annotation of TCR sequences. Expanded TCRs were defined as changing significantly between any two time points under a Poisson model with p below 0.0001. TCR abundances were normalised to the total number of TCRs sequenced per sample and expressed as counts per million. A search of VDJdb, accessed on 1 November 2021, was run for TCRs annotated to CMV, EBV and SARS-CoV-2, with TCRs annotated for multiple antigens excluded. Through fastp at Q25 and MiXCR, TCRdb rebuilt clones from the public reads, retaining in-frame beta chains. CDR3 protein sequences are deduplicated, and each keeps its most common genes and DNA. These V and J calls are TCRdb output, not the study's own analysis. The sample contains some 45,000 distinct CDR3 sequences, roughly 7% of them found a single time. The ten largest clones capture roughly 8.5% of the sample.

What the work shows at the level of the full study, not this receptor alone: VDJdb matching was skewed toward anti-spike CD8 responses, so virus-specific expansions were likely underestimated and private and CD4 specificities were missed.

The clonotype was recovered from an adult who was a healthcare worker with PCR-confirmed SARS-CoV-2 infection or an uninfected control (not recorded which). The sample taken for sequencing was whole blood.

The CDR3 protein: CASSSSGADTQYF. The DNA is TGTGCCAGCAGCTCTAGCGGGGCAGATACGCAGTATTTT. The receptor chain draws on TRBV12-3 or TRBV12-4 and TRBJ2-3, with 9 bases aligning to TRBD2. Relative to germline, V is missing 6 bases and J is missing 4 bases, with 2 bases of the junction outside any gene match. The cysteine opens and the phenylalanine closes a CDR3 of 13 amino acids. Just CDR3 DNA is preserved here, 39 bases in frame from base 1.